This T cell receptor (beta chain) is from a study of identifying expanded T cells in peripheral blood. Findings and caveats of the study: Across healthy donors, higher total template counts meant significantly greater approximately two-week count variance. Over about two and four weeks, about 15 and 19 clones changed, versus approximately 1.1 between replicates.

This clone was counted once. Its antigen is still unknown. The germline gives CDR1 SGHDT, CDR2 YYEEEE. Trimming at V came to 4 bases and at J to 2 bases, leaving 6 bases not matched to a gene. The CDR3 extends over 14 amino acids. Only in-frame clones appear in the TCRdb table, and some are missing; sequencing was by immunoSEQ multiplex PCR. The sample has roughly 100,000 clones; around nine tenths are singletons. During the collection period, no donor immune events like infections were recorded. V gene TRBV5-6 combines with J gene TRBJ2-7; 7 bases align to TRBD1. The clonotype originates from a person aged 18 to 75 in good health. Sequencing was carried out using blood. This CDR3 is CASSTDRHPYEQYF. The CDR3 DNA sequence: TGTGCCAGCAGCACGGACAGGCACCCCTACGAGCAGTACTTC.